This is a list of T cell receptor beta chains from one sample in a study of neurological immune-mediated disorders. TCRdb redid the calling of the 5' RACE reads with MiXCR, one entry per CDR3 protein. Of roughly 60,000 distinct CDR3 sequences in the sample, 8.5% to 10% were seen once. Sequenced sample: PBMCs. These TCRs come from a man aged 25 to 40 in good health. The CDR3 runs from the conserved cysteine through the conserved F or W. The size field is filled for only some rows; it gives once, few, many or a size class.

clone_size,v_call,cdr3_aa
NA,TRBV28,CTSMGNVANTGELFF
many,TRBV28,CASVGTGDEKLFF
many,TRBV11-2,CASSSPSRSYGYTF
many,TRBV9,CASSVEQGSYEQYF
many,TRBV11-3,CASSHSQGMDTQYF
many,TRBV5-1,CASSLPAITDTQYF
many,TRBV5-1,CASSLVGQGDTDTQYF
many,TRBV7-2,CASSLARPRAGDTQYF
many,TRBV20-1,CSAATNAQTQYF
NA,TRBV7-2,CASRPTSGPTDTQYF
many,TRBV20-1,CSAGTSGDTYEQYF
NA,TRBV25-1,CASSPSLAGLPYF
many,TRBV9,CASSGNNRAANSDYGYTF
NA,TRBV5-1,CASSLGGDYEQHF
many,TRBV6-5,CASQGQGPSIAFF
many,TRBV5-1,CASRPAGSTYEQYF
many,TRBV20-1,CSARGGSQETQYF
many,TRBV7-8,CASSSSSTNEKLFF
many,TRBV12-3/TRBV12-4,CASRSTGNNEKLFF
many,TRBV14,CASSQWAGAYEQYF
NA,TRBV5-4,CASSLETTRALEAFF
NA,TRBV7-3,CASSLAGDSSNEHFF
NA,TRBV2,CASSEGDRYNEQFF
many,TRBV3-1,CASSQPPRTDTQYF
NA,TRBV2,CASSRDRGATEAFF
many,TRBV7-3,CASSLLGGQPEAFF
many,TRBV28,CASSETNEKLFF
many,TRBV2,CASSDDSLDGYTF
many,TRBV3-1,CASSLRTGGEGANVLTF
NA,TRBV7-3,CASSLAGTNEQFF
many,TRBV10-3,CATGAELKNIQYF
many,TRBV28,CASSFSAGDEQYF
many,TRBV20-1,CSASVGGGTNEQYF
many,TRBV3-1,CASDGGSYEQYF
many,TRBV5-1,CASSLMVAGGADTQYF
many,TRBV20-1,CSARRGNQPQHF
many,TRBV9,CASSVGSGVWYNEQFF
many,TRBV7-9,CASSLDGSYEQYF
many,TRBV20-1,CSVGVYETQYF
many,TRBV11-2,CASSPSGTIYNEQFF
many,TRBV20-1,CSARGLAGDFGELFF
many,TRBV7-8,CASSELEGAYNEQFF
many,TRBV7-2,CASSFDNSYEQYF
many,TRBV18,CASSPRSTGAAETQYF
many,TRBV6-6,CASRDPAGAYNEQFF
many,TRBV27,CASSLGSSSYGYTF
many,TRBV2,CASSVPRASGRAETQYF
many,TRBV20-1,CSAGIGTGSTGELFF
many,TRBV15,CATSRDFGSGVDGYTF
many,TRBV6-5,CASSYYLAGGNEQFF
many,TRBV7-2,CASSLGAGGNTEAFF
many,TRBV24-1,CATSDPRQDNSPLHF
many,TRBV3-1,CASSQDRGQETQYF